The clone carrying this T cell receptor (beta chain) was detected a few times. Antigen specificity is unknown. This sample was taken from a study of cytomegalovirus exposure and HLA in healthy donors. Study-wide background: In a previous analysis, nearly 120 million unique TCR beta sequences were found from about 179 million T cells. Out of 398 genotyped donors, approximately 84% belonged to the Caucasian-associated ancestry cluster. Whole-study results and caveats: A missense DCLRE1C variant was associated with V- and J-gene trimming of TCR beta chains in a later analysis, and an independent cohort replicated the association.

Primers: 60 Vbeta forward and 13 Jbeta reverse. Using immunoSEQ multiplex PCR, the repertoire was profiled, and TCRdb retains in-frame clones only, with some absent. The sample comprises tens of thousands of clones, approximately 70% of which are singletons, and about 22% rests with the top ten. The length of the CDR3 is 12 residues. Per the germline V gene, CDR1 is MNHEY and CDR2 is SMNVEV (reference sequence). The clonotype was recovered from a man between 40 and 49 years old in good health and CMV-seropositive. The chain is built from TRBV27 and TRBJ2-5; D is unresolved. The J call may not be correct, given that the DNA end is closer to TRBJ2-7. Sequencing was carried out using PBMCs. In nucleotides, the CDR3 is TGTGCCAGCTTTTCGAGCTCCTACGAGCAGTACTTC. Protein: CASFSSSYEQYF.